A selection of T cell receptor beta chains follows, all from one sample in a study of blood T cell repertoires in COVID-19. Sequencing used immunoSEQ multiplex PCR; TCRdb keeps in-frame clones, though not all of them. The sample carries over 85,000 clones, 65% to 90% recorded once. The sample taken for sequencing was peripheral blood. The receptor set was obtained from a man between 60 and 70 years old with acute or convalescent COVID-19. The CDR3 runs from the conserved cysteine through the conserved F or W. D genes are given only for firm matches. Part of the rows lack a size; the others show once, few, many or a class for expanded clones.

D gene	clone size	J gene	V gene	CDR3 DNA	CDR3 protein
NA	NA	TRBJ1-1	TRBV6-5	TGTGCCAGCAATTTGTGGGCAAACACTGAAGCTTTCTTT	CASNLWANTEAFF
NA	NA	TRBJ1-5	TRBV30	TGTGCCTGGGCCCCGACAGGCAATCAGCCCCAGCATTTT	CAWAPTGNQPQHF
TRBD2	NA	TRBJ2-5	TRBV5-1	TGCGCCAGCAGCCCAACCGGGACTAGCGGGAGCCTTGGAAAGACCCAGTACTTC	CASSPTGTSGSLGKTQYF
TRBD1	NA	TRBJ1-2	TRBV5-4	TGTGCCAGCAGCGAAGAACGGACAGGGGGCCGCCGTTATGGCTACACCTTC	CASSEERTGGRRYGYTF
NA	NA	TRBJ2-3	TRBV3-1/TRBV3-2	TGTGCCAGCAGCCAGCCGGCTACTAGTGCTCCAGATACGCAGTATTTT	CASSQPATSAPDTQYF
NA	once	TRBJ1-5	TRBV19	TGTGCCAGTAGGGGGAGGCGGGGAATCAGCAATCAGCCCCAGCATTTT	CASRGRRGISNQPQHF
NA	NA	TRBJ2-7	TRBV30	TGTGCCTGGCAGGCAGGTACGGGGGGCTATTTTTCCTACGAGCAGTACTTC	CAWQAGTGGYFSYEQYF
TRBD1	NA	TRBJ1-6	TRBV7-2	TGTGCCAGCAGCTTGACAGGGGTACGGGAGTCACCCCTCCACTTT	CASSLTGVRESPLHF
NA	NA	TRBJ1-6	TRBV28	TGTGCCAGCAGGCCCACAGCTGGACAGTATTCACCCCTCCACTTT	CASRPTAGQYSPLHF
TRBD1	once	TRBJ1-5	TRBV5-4	TGTGCCAGCAGCGTTACAGGGGGCGCGCGTGATCAGCCCCAGCATTTT	CASSVTGGARDQPQHF
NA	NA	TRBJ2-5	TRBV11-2	TGTGCCAGCAGCTCCCGGGGGGCAGTAGAGACCCAGTACTTC	CASSSRGAVETQYF
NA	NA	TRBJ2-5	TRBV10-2	TGCGCCAGCGTATTCTACGGGGAGACCCAGTACTTC	CASVFYGETQYF
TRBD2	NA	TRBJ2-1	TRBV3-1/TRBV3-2	TGTGCCAGCAGCCAAGATGAAGGGCTAGCGGGAGTGATGTCCTACAATGAGCAGTTCTTC	CASSQDEGLAGVMSYNEQFF
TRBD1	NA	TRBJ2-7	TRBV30	TGTGCCTGGGGCCCCACAGGGGACGAGCAGTACTTC	CAWGPTGDEQYF
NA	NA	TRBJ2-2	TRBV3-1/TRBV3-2	TGTGCCAGCAGTCGACTGACCGGGGAGCTGTTTTTT	CASSRLTGELFF
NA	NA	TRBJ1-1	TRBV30	TGTGCCTGGACTCACCGAAAAGGGGTTGGCACTGAAGCTTTCTTT	CAWTHRKGVGTEAFF
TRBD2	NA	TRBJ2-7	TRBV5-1	TGCGCCAGCAGCTTGGGAGGACTAGCGGGAGGGTGGGAGCAGTACTTC	CASSLGGLAGGWEQYF
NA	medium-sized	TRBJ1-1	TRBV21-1	TGTGCCAGCAGCAAAACAGAGGGACAGGGTAGTTACACTGAAGCTTTCTTT	CASSKTEGQGSYTEAFF
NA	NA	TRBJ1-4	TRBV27	TGTGCCAGCAGCGGGAAGGGGGTTGATGAAAAACTGTTTTTT	CASSGKGVDEKLFF
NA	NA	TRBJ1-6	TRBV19	TGTGCCAGTAGTATGCAGCGCGTCAATTCACCCCTCCACTTT	CASSMQRVNSPLHF
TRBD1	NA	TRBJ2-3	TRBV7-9	TGTGCCAGCAGCCCCGGACAGGGGGGACTGGGGGATACGCAGTATTTT	CASSPGQGGLGDTQYF
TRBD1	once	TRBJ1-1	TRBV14	TGTGCCAGCAGTGACAGGGGGTATAACACTGAAGCTTTCTTT	CASSDRGYNTEAFF
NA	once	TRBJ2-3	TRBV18	TGTGCCAGCTCACTAACCGGGACTAGCACAGATACGCAGTATTTT	CASSLTGTSTDTQYF
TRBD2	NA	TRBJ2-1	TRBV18	TGTGCCAGCTCACAGGGACTAGCGGGAGGGCATGAGCAGTTCTTC	CASSQGLAGGHEQFF
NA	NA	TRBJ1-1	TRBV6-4	TGTGCCAGCAGTGACTTCATGAACACTGAAGCTTTCTTT	CASSDFMNTEAFF
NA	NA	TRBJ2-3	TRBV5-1	TGCGCCAGCAGCGAGAGCGGGGATACGCAGTATTTT	CASSESGDTQYF
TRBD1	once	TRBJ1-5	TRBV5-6	TGTGCCAGCAGCTTTTGGGGGACCAGGGGGCCTACCCGGCCCCAGCATTTT	CASSFWGTRGPTRPQHF
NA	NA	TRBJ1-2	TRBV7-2	TGTGCCAGTGGAGGGGATGGGCGCGGCTATGGCTACACCTTC	CASGGDGRGYGYTF
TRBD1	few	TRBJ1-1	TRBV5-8	TGTGCCAGCAGCTTGGTAATTGGGACAGGGAACACTGAAGCTTTCTTT	CASSLVIGTGNTEAFF
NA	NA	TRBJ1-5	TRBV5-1	TGCGCCAGCAGCTCGGGACCGGAGGGCTATCAGCCCCAGCATTTT	CASSSGPEGYQPQHF
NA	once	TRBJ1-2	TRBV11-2	TGTGCCAGCAGCTCTATATATGGCTACACCTTC	CASSSIYGYTF
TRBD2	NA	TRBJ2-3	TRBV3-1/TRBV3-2	TGTGCCAGCAGCCAAGGACTAGCTCGTACAGATACGCAGTATTTT	CASSQGLARTDTQYF
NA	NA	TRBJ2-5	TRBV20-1	TGCAGTGCTAGTGGAGGAACGCAAGAGACCCAGTACTTC	CSASGGTQETQYF
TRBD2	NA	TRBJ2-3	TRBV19	TGTGCCACCTCAAGCGGGGTTACCACAGATACGCAGTATTTT	CATSSGVTTDTQYF
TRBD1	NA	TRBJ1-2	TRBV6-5	TGTGCCAGCAGTTCGACAGGGGGCAGCTACACCTTC	CASSSTGGSYTF
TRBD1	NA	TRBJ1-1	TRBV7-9	TGTGCCAGCAGTCCCCAGGGGGACACTGAAGCTTTCTTT	CASSPQGDTEAFF
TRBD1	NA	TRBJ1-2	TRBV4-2	TGTGCCAGCAGCCATCGACTTCCCGGGACAGGGGGTAATGGCTACACCTTC	CASSHRLPGTGGNGYTF
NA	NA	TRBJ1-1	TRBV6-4	TGTGCCAGCACCAGGGAAGCTTTCTTT	CASTREAFF
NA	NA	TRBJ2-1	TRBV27	TGTGCCAGCAGTTTATCGTCTCTAGCCCTCGATGAGCAGTTCTTC	CASSLSSLALDEQFF
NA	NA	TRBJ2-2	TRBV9	TGTGCCAGCAGCCCATCACCGAGGGCTCAGGGGGAGCTGTTTTTT	CASSPSPRAQGELFF
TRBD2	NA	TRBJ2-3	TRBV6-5	TGTGCCAGCGGGTCGGTGGCGGGGGGTGAGGATACGCAGTATTTT	CASGSVAGGEDTQYF